The sequence of this TCR beta chain was determined in a study of CD8+ T cells in alopecia areata (dated by TCRdb to the late 2010s). General notes on the study: Treated patients were enrolled in an open-label pilot trial of oral tofacitinib, 5 to 10 mg twice daily, for moderate-to-severe alopecia areata. Patients received tofacitinib for 6 to 18 months and were then followed off drug for 6 months to check for delayed response and recurrence. To study T cell clonal expansion in alopecia areata, the researchers applied high-throughput TCRbeta sequencing to both the C3H/HeJ mouse model and human patients. Scalp tissue and sorted CD4+ and CD8+ peripheral blood T cells from patchy and totalis/universalis alopecia areata patients and from healthy controls were covered by human TCRbeta sequencing. Tofacitinib-treated patients had biopsies at baseline and at 4 and 24 weeks of treatment, with a later scalp biopsy in several patients. Scalp clonality was compared among normal scalp (n=4), patchy alopecia areata scalp (n=8), and alopecia totalis/universalis scalp (n=8). The RNA source kit depended on sample type: the PAXgene miRNA kit for fixed scalp, the miRNeasy kit for PBMCs, and the RNeasy kit for mouse skin. TCRbeta CDR3 regions were amplified by immunoSEQ multiplex PCR with 35 Vbeta forward and 13 Jbeta reverse primers. The full study reports these points: Compared with normal scalp, lesional scalp, particularly in alopecia totalis/universalis, had higher clonality and more expanded CD8+ clones, which suggests antigenic drive. TCR sequences shared between patients were less clear than in mice, possibly partly because of HLA diversity in the patient population. Scalp TCR repertoire analysis is complicated because resident alphabeta T cells in normal human skin are also sequenced, whereas mouse skin is dominated by gammadelta T cells.

The library was prepared using the immunoSEQ multiplex PCR assay. RNA was extracted from all samples and reverse transcribed into cDNA, which served as template for TCR sequencing. SuperScript III was used to make first-strand cDNA, primed with a 2:1 mix of oligo-dT and random hexamers. A synthetic immune receptor repertoire was used to measure amplification bias, and any remaining bias was corrected computationally. As for the authors' bioinformatics: After raw reads were preprocessed to remove errors, the CDR3 was defined following IMGT conventions as running from the conserved cysteine to phenylalanine. To get clonality, Shannon entropy was normalized by log2 of the number of productive unique TCRs and the result was subtracted from 1. Whether each scalp clone was CD4 or CD8 was inferred by checking scalp TCRbeta sequences against the CD4 and CD8 repertoires from sorted blood. What TCRdb holds here is the immuneACCESS table cut down to in-frame rearrangements. Part of the clones is not present; checked against another copy, under half of the missing clones reflect an unresolved V gene, and the others are unexplained. From that table come the V and J calls and clone size; the DNA was used to work out D and trimming. For this sample there are 110,000 to 150,000 clones; 45% to 60% appear just once. The top ten hold approximately 1% of the sample.

To note about this clone: Its target antigen remains unknown. Per-base quality was not reported, and no clone a single base away is much larger than it. Additional DNA sequences in this sample encode the identical CDR3.

In light of the paper, this sample's time point label describes: baseline before oral tofacitinib. Lesional scalp punch biopsies and peripheral blood were obtained from alopecia areata patients. PBMCs were isolated by density centrifugation and stained for CD3, CD4 and CD8, and CD4+ and CD8+ T cells were sorted on a FACSAria. The CDR1 and CDR2 encoded by the germline V gene are SNHLY and FYNNEI. V and J are truncated by 6 bases and 3 bases respectively, leaving an intervening sequence of 11 bases. From cysteine to phenylalanine, the CDR3 is 13 amino acids long. The DNA shown is the 39-base CDR3, in frame from base 1.

The sequence is built from TRBV2 and TRBJ1-2, and the D gene may be TRBD1, 5 bases matching. Sequencing used CD4+ T cells sorted from blood, obtained at week 0. The receptor was derived from a human donor with alopecia areata. CDR3 sequence: CASSERGYYGYTF. The nucleotide sequence reads as follows: TGTGCCAGCAGCGAGAGGGGTTACTATGGCTACACCTTC.